This entry is about one T cell receptor beta chain. The sample originates from a study of blood T cell repertoires in COVID-19. The overall study: Collection of acute and convalescent COVID-19 samples took place in the United States, Italy and Spain. Sources were T cells, B-cell-depleted T cells, or PBMCs; the material itself was cDNA or gDNA.

This CDR3 comprises 15 residues. Germline values: CDR1 KGHSH, CDR2 LQKENI. V was trimmed by 4 bases and J by 5 bases, leaving 17 bases between them. Methods used by the authors: Amplification with reference gene primers provided the estimates of nucleated cell counts. TCRdb's copy holds only in-frame clones and misses some; the assay was immunoSEQ multiplex PCR. V and J calls and clone size are as listed in that table; D and trimming were resolved from the DNA. Of tens of thousands of clones listed, 70% to 90% are singletons. The rearrangement uses TRBV18 and TRBJ1-2, with D tentatively TRBD1 (6 bases). This receptor was obtained from a woman over 75 with active COVID-19. The sample comprised peripheral blood. In DNA, the CDR3 is TGTGCCAGCTCACTACGGCGGACAGAGCCTTATGGCTACACCTTC. Protein: CASSLRRTEPYGYTF.